This is a list of T cell receptor beta chains from one sample in a study of cytomegalovirus exposure and HLA in healthy donors. The assay was immunoSEQ multiplex PCR, and TCRdb's table has in-frame clones only and misses some. The sample lists under 150,000 clones, around three fifths seen once, with around 2.5% in the top ten. The sequencing sample was made of PBMCs. These receptors came from a woman aged 40 to 50 in good health and CMV-seronegative. CDR3s include the opening cysteine and the closing phenylalanine or tryptophan. The D gene is left open where the match is weak. Clone size is not always given. Where it is, it says once, few, many or a class for expanded clones.

>TRBV6-5|.|TRBJ2-7|.
CASSGSGYEQYF
TGTGCCAGCAGTGGGTCAGGGTACGAGCAGTACTTC
>TRBV10-1|once|TRBJ2-7|.
CASSQRMSYEQYF
TGCGCCAGCAGCCAGCGAATGTCCTACGAGCAGTACTTC
>TRBV6-1|once|TRBJ2-5|TRBD1
CASSVRDRGLQETQYF
TGTGCCAGCAGTGTCCGGGACAGGGGATTACAAGAGACCCAGTACTTC
>TRBV7-2|.|TRBJ1-3|TRBD1
CASSSRDRGRKSGNTIYF
TGTGCCAGCAGCTCCCGGGACAGGGGGCGCAAGTCTGGAAACACCATATATTTT
>TRBV18|.|TRBJ1-5|.
CASSPQGGAEPQHF
TGTGCCAGCTCACCCCAGGGTGGCGCGGAGCCCCAGCATTTT
>TRBV27|few|TRBJ1-2|.
CASRGRIQGSYGYTF
TGTGCCAGCAGGGGACGAATACAGGGTTCCTATGGCTACACCTTC
>TRBV10-3|.|TRBJ1-1|.
CAISESVGGTEAFF
TGTGCCATCAGTGAGTCGGTCGGGGGAACTGAAGCTTTCTTT
>TRBV7-8|few|TRBJ2-5|.
CASSLMTGKQETQYF
TGTGCCAGCAGCTTAATGACAGGCAAACAAGAGACCCAGTACTTC
>TRBV9|few|TRBJ2-1|.
CASSPGDSRTSYNEQFF
TGTGCCAGCAGCCCGGGGGACTCACGAACATCCTACAATGAGCAGTTCTTC
>TRBV5-1|.|TRBJ2-3|TRBD2
CASSLNRLAGGLGTDTQYF
TGCGCCAGCAGCTTGAATAGGCTAGCGGGGGGGCTCGGCACAGATACGCAGTATTTT
>TRBV7-3|few|TRBJ1-1|.
CASSLQGGTEAFF
TGTGCCAGCAGCTTACAGGGAGGCACTGAAGCTTTCTTT
>TRBV9|.|TRBJ1-6|TRBD1
CASSIRQGGSPLHF
TGTGCCAGCAGCATCCGACAGGGAGGATCACCCCTCCACTTT
>TRBV4-1|few|TRBJ1-4|TRBD1
CASSQGPGTGVNEKLFF
TGCGCCAGCAGCCAAGGTCCCGGGACAGGGGTTAATGAAAAACTGTTTTTT
>TRBV27|.|TRBJ2-7|.
CASSLRGTYEQYF
TGTGCCAGCAGTTTAAGGGGGACCTACGAGCAGTACTTC
>TRBV5-3|few|TRBJ2-5|TRBD1
CARSSTAQGRQETQYF
TGTGCCAGAAGCTCGACGGCACAGGGGCGCCAAGAGACCCAGTACTTC
>TRBV5-1|once|TRBJ2-7|.
CASSPEALAYEQYF
TGCGCCAGCAGCCCGGAGGCCCTGGCCTACGAGCAGTACTTC
>TRBV7-2|.|TRBJ1-2|.
CASSQTVQRDGYTF
TGTGCCAGCAGCCAGACGGTACAGCGGGATGGCTACACCTTC
>TRBV5-1|.|TRBJ1-1|.
CASSFQQNTEAFF
TGCGCCAGCAGCTTCCAACAGAACACTGAAGCTTTCTTT
>TRBV5-6|.|TRBJ2-5|TRBD2
CASSLEALAGGRETQYF
TGTGCCAGCAGCTTGGAGGCGCTAGCGGGGGGGCGAGAGACCCAGTACTTC
>TRBV29-1|.|TRBJ2-1|.
CSVGRGNEQFF
TGCAGCGTTGGAAGAGGTAATGAGCAGTTCTTC
>TRBV6-6|.|TRBJ1-5|TRBD1
CASSSTGGQGNQPQHF
TGTGCCAGCAGTTCAACAGGGGGCCAGGGCAATCAGCCCCAGCATTTT
>TRBV28|few|TRBJ2-3|.
CASSLRVVVTDTQYF
TGTGCCAGCAGTTTGAGGGTAGTGGTCACAGATACGCAGTATTTT
>TRBV4-1|.|TRBJ1-1|.
CASNTPGFEAFF
TGCGCCAGCAATACTCCCGGGTTTGAAGCTTTCTTT
>TRBV6-6|.|TRBJ1-6|TRBD1
CASSYSQGAENSPLHF
TGTGCCAGCAGTTACTCACAGGGGGCGGAAAATTCACCCCTCCACTTT
>TRBV11-2|.|TRBJ1-5|TRBD1
CASSLGTWDRVGNQPQHF
TGTGCCAGCAGCTTAGGGACCTGGGACAGGGTGGGTAATCAGCCCCAGCATTTT
>TRBV6-5|.|TRBJ2-7|TRBD2
CASRSGGTSSYEQYF
TGTGCCAGCAGGAGCGGGGGGACGAGCTCCTACGAGCAGTACTTC
>TRBV9|.|TRBJ2-3|TRBD2
CASNRAGPSTDTQYF
TGTGCCAGCAACCGAGCGGGGCCTAGCACAGATACGCAGTATTTT
>TRBV11-2|few|TRBJ1-1|.
CASSSPTDMNTEAFF
TGTGCCAGCAGCTCCCCGACAGATATGAACACTGAAGCTTTCTTT
>TRBV4-2|few|TRBJ1-4|.
CASSQDQAGRNEKLFF
TGTGCCAGCAGCCAAGATCAGGCAGGGAGGAATGAAAAACTGTTTTTT
>TRBV6-1|few|TRBJ1-6|.
CASSFRDNSPLHF
TGTGCCAGCAGTTTCAGGGATAATTCACCCCTCCACTTT
>TRBV7-6|few|TRBJ2-1|.
CASRPRQGLGPNEQFF
TGTGCCAGCAGACCCCGCCAGGGGTTGGGCCCTAATGAGCAGTTCTTC
>TRBV27|.|TRBJ1-4|.
CASSLAGVNEKLFF
TGTGCCAGCAGTTTGGCGGGGGTTAATGAAAAACTGTTTTTT
>TRBV19|.|TRBJ2-1|TRBD1
CASSIARGPWNEQFF
TGTGCCAGTAGTATCGCCAGGGGGCCATGGAATGAGCAGTTCTTC
>TRBV28|.|TRBJ2-3|TRBD2
CASSLAGASTDTQYF
TGTGCCAGCAGCTTAGCGGGGGCCTCCACAGATACGCAGTATTTT
>TRBV11-2|.|TRBJ1-1|.
CASSSRLTNTEAFF
TGTGCCAGCAGCTCCCGACTGACGAACACTGAAGCTTTCTTT
>TRBV7-2|.|TRBJ2-5|TRBD1
CASSRARGGREETQYF
TGTGCCAGCAGCCGCGCTAGAGGGGGCAGGGAAGAGACCCAGTACTTC
>TRBV6-5|.|TRBJ1-2|.
CASRSQVFLTF
TGTGCCAGCAGGTCACAGGTCTTTCTGACCTTC
>TRBV2|.|TRBJ1-5|.
CASSYTGTFNQPQHF
TGTGCCAGCAGTTACACCGGGACTTTTAATCAGCCCCAGCATTTT
>TRBV27|.|TRBJ1-6|.
CATGKGALNNSPLHF
TGTGCCACCGGAAAGGGAGCGTTAAATAATTCACCCCTCCACTTT
>TRBV27|.|TRBJ2-2|TRBD2
CASSLVAGETGELFF
TGTGCCAGCAGTTTGGTAGCGGGGGAAACCGGGGAGCTGTTTTTT
>TRBV19|.|TRBJ1-3|.
CASMTVGNTIYF
TGTGCCAGTATGACAGTTGGAAACACCATATATTTT
>TRBV30|.|TRBJ1-2|.
CAWTITGSNYGYTF
TGTGCCTGGACGATAACAGGGTCTAACTATGGCTACACCTTC
>TRBV19|.|TRBJ1-2|.
CASSGEFYGYTF
TGTGCCAGCAGTGGAGAATTCTATGGCTACACCTTC
>TRBV6-1|.|TRBJ2-5|TRBD2
CASAGGIQETQYF
TGTGCCAGCGCCGGGGGGATCCAAGAGACCCAGTACTTC
>TRBV5-1|.|TRBJ1-2|TRBD1
CASSPDRGRYTF
TGCGCCAGCAGCCCCGACAGGGGTCGCTACACCTTC
>TRBV5-1|.|TRBJ2-2|TRBD2
CASSLELAEDGELFF
TGCGCCAGCAGCTTGGAACTAGCGGAGGACGGGGAGCTGTTTTTT
>TRBV5-6|.|TRBJ2-7|.
CASSGGHRGLSYEQYF
TGTGCCAGCAGCGGGGGACACCGAGGGCTCTCCTACGAGCAGTACTTC
>TRBV6-1|.|TRBJ2-1|TRBD2
CASSETQLAALAQFF
TGTGCCAGCAGTGAAACCCAACTAGCGGCGTTGGCCCAGTTCTTC
>TRBV19|.|TRBJ1-1|.
CASSIDPSAGFTEAFF
TGTGCCAGTAGTATAGATCCCTCGGCAGGGTTCACTGAAGCTTTCTTT
>TRBV27|once|TRBJ1-1|.
CASSLSGGSNTEAFF
TGTGCCAGCAGTTTGAGCGGCGGCTCGAACACTGAAGCTTTCTTT
>TRBV23-1|once|TRBJ1-1|.
CASKQGARSTEAFF
TGCGCCAGCAAACAGGGCGCCCGTTCCACTGAAGCTTTCTTT
>TRBV18|.|TRBJ1-6|.
CASSPIGAWDNSPLHF
TGTGCCAGCTCACCCATAGGGGCATGGGATAATTCACCCCTCCACTTT
>TRBV10-1|.|TRBJ1-6|.
CASNSGGSPLHF
TGCGCCAGCAATTCGGGGGGATCACCCCTCCACTTT
>TRBV10-2|.|TRBJ2-2|TRBD2
CVAGENTGELFF
TGCGTGGCGGGGGAGAACACCGGGGAGCTGTTTTTT
>TRBV10-3|.|TRBJ1-2|TRBD1
CAISEEQGYGYTF
TGTGCCATCAGTGAGGAACAGGGGTATGGCTACACCTTC
>TRBV30|.|TRBJ2-7|TRBD1
CAWSVQDRGQQYF
TGTGCCTGGAGTGTCCAGGACAGGGGGCAGCAGTACTTC